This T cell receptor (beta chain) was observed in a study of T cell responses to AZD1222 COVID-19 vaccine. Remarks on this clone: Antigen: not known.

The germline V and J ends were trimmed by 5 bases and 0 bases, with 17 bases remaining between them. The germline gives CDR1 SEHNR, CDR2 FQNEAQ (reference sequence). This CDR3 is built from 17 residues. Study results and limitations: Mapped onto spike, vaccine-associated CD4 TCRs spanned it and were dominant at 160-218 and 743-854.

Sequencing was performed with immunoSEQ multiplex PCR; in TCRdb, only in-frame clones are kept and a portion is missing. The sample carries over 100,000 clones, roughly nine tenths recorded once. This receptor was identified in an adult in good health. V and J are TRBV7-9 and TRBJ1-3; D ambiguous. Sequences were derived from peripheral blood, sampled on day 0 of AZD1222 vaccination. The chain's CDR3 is CASSPRLRVTSGNTIYF. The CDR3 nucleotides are TGTGCCAGCAGCCCAAGGCTCCGGGTGACCTCTGGAAACACCATATATTTT.